Each of the 2 T cell receptor beta chains below was sequenced from the same sample in a study of blood T cell repertoires in COVID-19. Here immunoSEQ multiplex PCR was the method, and the copy in TCRdb shows in-frame clones only, minus some. The data contain a few hundred thousand clones, roughly nine tenths of them singletons. The sequencing sample was made of PBMCs or T cells enriched from blood (not recorded which). The receptors here all came from a woman aged 60-70 years who had recovered from COVID-19.

This chain links TRBV30 with TRBJ2-3; 8 bases match TRBD2. The germline V gene encodes CDR1 GTSNPN and CDR2 SVGIG (reference sequence). With V trimmed by 5 bases and J by 3 bases, 7 bases remained unmatched. The CDR3 spans 14 residues. In DNA form, the CDR3 reads TGTGCCTGGGCTAGCGGGCCGACGACAGATACGCAGTATTTT. It translates to CAWASGPTTDTQYF.

The rearrangement links TRBV6-1 to TRBJ2-7; possible D gene TRBD2, 5 bases. The ends were cut back, 1 base at V and 3 bases at J, with 13 bases in the middle. The CDR3 contains 15 residues. Germline CDR1 reads MNHNS; CDR2 reads SASEGT. The CDR3 reads CASSEVGLPFYEQYF. In nucleotides, the CDR3 is TGTGCCAGCAGTGAAGTTGGACTCCCCTTCTACGAGCAGTACTTC.